The 2 T cell receptor beta chains listed next were all sequenced from one sample in a study of tumor-infiltrating lymphocytes in primary liver carcinoma. TCR beta cDNA came from roughly 0.45 ug total RNA, primed with a constant-region primer. Library construction for TCR beta comprised three nested multiplex PCR rounds performed with slightly modified ARM-PCR. The first two PCR rounds, roughly 10 cycles each, used TRBV1-TRBV30 forward primers and a C-beta reverse primer. TCRdb re-called the multiplex PCR reads with MiXCR, one entry per CDR3 protein. The sample holds almost 45,000 distinct CDR3 sequences, 75% seen once. Extraction of RNA together with DNA used roughly 19-32 mg of unsorted bulk tissue. The material sequenced was tumor-adjacent normal liver tissue. These receptors were collected from a woman in her twenties or thirties with primary liver carcinoma and hepatitis B virus infection.

Comment on this clonotype: One end of the junction fails to match germline, which may point to a read error. V gene TRBV4-1 combines with J gene TRBJ2-2; the D gene could be TRBD1 or TRBD2 (5 bases each). The CDR3 covers 15 residues. CDR1 MGHRA and CDR2 YSYEKL come from the germline V gene. This CDR3 reads CTSSRTRGSTGELLF. The CDR3 nucleotides read TGCACCAGCAGCCGTACGAGGGGAAGTACCGGGGAGCTGCTTTTT.

Only one count was recorded for this clonotype. Here the CDR3 omits its conserved ending phenylalanine or tryptophan, so a read error is the likely source. It is unclear where the CDR3 begins or ends on the DNA, so no DNA is shown, and the CDR3 is as TCRdb lists it. The chain combines TRBV11-3 with TRBJ2-1; the table gives TRBD1 as D, unverified against the DNA. The CDR3 is 15 amino acids long, termini counted. Germline V gene lookup returns CDR1 SGHNT and CDR2 YENEEA. This CDR3 is CASSSWAETNNEHFL.